This T cell receptor (beta chain) was sequenced in a study of cytomegalovirus exposure and HLA in healthy donors. For this clone: Its cognate antigen is unknown.

The PCR contained 60 Vbeta and 13 Jbeta primers. Sequencing was performed with immunoSEQ multiplex PCR; in TCRdb, only in-frame clones are kept and a portion is missing. This sample's table reports 70,000 or so clones. Points from the study as a whole: Reported findings show TCR beta sequences accurately forecast HLA-A and HLA-B alleles in most subjects. The classifier, whose performance was assessed in both the original and validation cohorts, reportedly diagnosed cytomegalovirus status with high specificity and sensitivity. What was likely a sequencing artifact was a cluster of highly shared sequence variants. Beyond CMV serostatus, there was no information to go on about immune exposure.

This CDR3 has 11 amino acids. Trimming stripped 5 bases from V and 8 bases from J, with 9 bases between. The germline V gene has CDR1 MDHEN and CDR2 SYDVKM. The sample comprised PBMCs. V usage is TRBV28 and J usage is TRBJ1-2, with D possibly matching TRBD1 (6 bases). This TCR came from a female donor in good health and CMV-seropositive. DNA of the CDR3: TGTGCCAGCAGTGGGACATCGGGCTACACCTTC. Amino acids: CASSGTSGYTF.